This TCR beta chain was documented in a study of shared clonotypes between healthy human individuals. Study information: Three plates were used per donor for CD4 naive, three for CD4 memory, two for CD8 naive and one for CD8 memory.

V shed 8 bases and J shed 5 bases, with 6 bases lying between them. The germline V gene encodes CDR1 SEHNR and CDR2 FQNEAQ (reference sequence). This CDR3 spans 11 amino acids. Each replicate PCR on the sorted subsets used 200 ng DNA (around 30,000 T cell genomes). Per the study methods: ImmunoSEQ gave junction-only sequences without quality scores, so filtering differed. Assay used: immunoSEQ multiplex PCR; TCRdb lists only in-frame clones, some missing. The D gene and trimming were derived from the DNA, and the V and J assignments and clone size from that table. The data contain some 2,500,000 clones, roughly 93% of them singletons.

The J gene is TRBJ2-2, the V gene TRBV7-9; no reliable D call. Sequencing used naive CD4+ T cells from PBMCs. Subset given: CD45RA+ positively selected. This clonotype was sampled from a young man in good health. Some clones in this sample may be carry-over from other donors' samples. The CDR3 here is CASVGTGELFF. Here the CDR3 DNA reads TGTGCCAGCGTCGGTACCGGGGAGCTGTTTTTT.